One and the same sample provided the 13 T cell receptor beta chains below, sequenced in a study of shared clonotypes between healthy human individuals. TCRdb's table, derived via immunoSEQ multiplex PCR, lists solely in-frame clones and lacks some. The sample contains around 550,000 clones, 90% to 96% of which appear only once. Sequenced material: naive CD4+ T cells sorted from blood. As to subset: CD45RA+ positively selected. These receptors all come from a woman in her 30s in good health.

V and J are TRBV28 and TRBJ2-7; D might be TRBD2 (6 bases). The CDR3 consists of 13 residues. In germline, CDR1 is MDHEN, CDR2 SYDVKM. The V gene lost 5 bases and the J gene lost 2 bases, with 10 bases spanning the gap. In DNA, the CDR3 is TGTGCCAGCAGTCAAGGACTAACCTACGAGCAGTACTTC. Translating gives CASSQGLTYEQYF.

V is TRBV15 and J is TRBJ2-7, with TRBD2 identical over 11 bases. Germline loops: CDR1 LNHNV, CDR2 YYDKDF (reference sequence). The CDR3 spans 14 residues. V shed 4 bases, J shed 3 bases, and the junction held 2 bases outside the gene matches. The CDR3 spells CATSTGTSGYEQYF. As DNA, the CDR3 is TGTGCCACCAGCACTGGGACTAGCGGCTACGAGCAGTACTTC.

The chain joins TRBV29-1 to TRBJ2-2; possibly TRBD1 or TRBD2 for D (6 bases each). This CDR3 is 16 amino acids long. Germline V gene sequence: CDR1 SQVTM, CDR2 ANQGSEA. V lost 7 bases, J lost 10 bases, and 28 bases lay in between. In DNA, the CDR3 is TGCAGCGCTATCGTGGTGGAGGGGGTACCTTCCATGGAGCTGTTTTTT. It encodes CSAIVVEGVPSMELFF.

The chain links TRBV10-3 to TRBJ2-3, with D perhaps matching TRBD1 (6 bases). The CDR3 consists of 13 residues. Per the germline V gene, CDR1 is ENHRY and CDR2 is SYGVKD. V lost 10 bases, J lost 5 bases, and 16 bases lay in between. The CDR3 nucleotides are TGTGCCACCTACAGGGATCTGGGAGATACGCAGTATTTT. Encoded protein: CATYRDLGDTQYF.

This chain connects TRBV2 to TRBJ2-3; TRBD2 matches 10 bases. After removal of 5 bases from V and 4 bases from J, the junction contained 9 bases not matched to a gene. The CDR3 is made up of 16 amino acids. Looked up from germline, CDR1 is SNHLY and CDR2 is FYNNEI. DNA for the CDR3: TGTGCCAGCAGTCGGACTAGCGGACTGGGGGCAGATACGCAGTATTTT. Translated, it gives CASSRTSGLGADTQYF.

The chain links TRBV6-5 to TRBJ2-7; 8 bases align to TRBD1. Germline V gene sequence: CDR1 MNHEY, CDR2 SVGAGI. V was clipped by 6 bases and J by 7 bases; unmatched bases: 11. The CDR3 totals 14 residues. CDR3: CASRIDRGPGEQYF. CDR3 bases: TGTGCCAGCAGAATAGACAGGGGTCCGGGGGAGCAGTACTTC.

This clone has a single count. J is TRBJ2-7 and V is TRBV6-5; D may be TRBD1 (6 bases). The germline gives CDR1 MNHEY, CDR2 SVGAGI. V shed 8 bases and J shed 5 bases, with 13 bases lying between them. The CDR3 has 12 residues. CDR3 in amino acids: CASSQQGNEQYF. In DNA, the CDR3 is TGTGCCAGCTCTCAACAGGGAAACGAGCAGTACTTC.

The rearrangement links TRBV28 to TRBJ2-2, with 8 bases matching TRBD1. Germline V gene lookup returns CDR1 MDHEN and CDR2 SYDVKM. This CDR3 spans 12 amino acids. The V segment lost 6 bases and the J segment 7 bases; nucleotides outside the gene matches: 1. This CDR3 reads CASRTGVGELFF. Here the CDR3 DNA reads TGTGCCAGCAGGACAGGGGTCGGGGAGCTGTTTTTT.

Here the CDR3 reads CASSSNGVQPDTQYF. CDR3 nucleotide sequence: TGTGCCAGCAGCTCAAATGGGGTGCAGCCAGATACGCAGTATTTT. This chain connects TRBV7-2 to TRBJ2-3; no reliable D call. Germline CDR1 SGHTA, CDR2 FQGNSA. The V end was cut by 4 bases, the J end by 4 bases, with 15 bases between. The length of the CDR3 is 15 residues.

This clone was detected only once. V gene TRBV28 combines with J gene TRBJ2-1, with D possibly being TRBD1 (5 bases). V gave up 4 bases and J gave up 0 bases, with 13 bases separating them. This CDR3 has 16 residues. Germline CDR1 reads MDHEN; CDR2 reads SYDVKM. CDR3 in DNA: TGTGCCAGCAGTTCGCCGACAGTCCTCTCCTACAATGAGCAGTTCTTC. This encodes CASSSPTVLSYNEQFF.

The rearrangement links TRBV28 to TRBJ1-5, with a weak D call TRBD1 (6 bases). The germline V gene has CDR1 MDHEN and CDR2 SYDVKM. The V end was cut by 6 bases, the J end by 5 bases, with 11 bases between. This CDR3 contains 13 residues. CDR3 sequence reads: CASRGGGYQPQHF. The DNA for the CDR3 is TGTGCCAGCAGGGGGGGCGGATATCAGCCCCAGCATTTT.

The rearrangement uses TRBV19 and TRBJ2-1; D unclear. Germline V gives CDR1 LNHDA, CDR2 SQIVND (reference sequence). Trimming shortened V by 7 bases and J by 4 bases, and 5 bases separated the two germline ends. The CDR3 runs 11 residues. DNA for the CDR3: TGTGCCAGTAATCGGTACAATGAGCAGTTCTTC. Translating gives CASNRYNEQFF.

The chain links TRBV7-9 to TRBJ2-3; a possible D gene is TRBD2 (6 bases). Trimming took 1 base from V and 1 from J, leaving 15 bases between them. The CDR3 is 17 residues long. Germline-derived CDR1 and CDR2 are SEHNR and FQNEAQ (reference sequence). The CDR3 DNA reads as TGTGCCAGCAGCTTAGATCTACTTCCGGGGGGCACAGATACGCAGTATTTT. It translates to CASSLDLLPGGTDTQYF.